The 3 T cell receptor beta chains below all came from one sample that was sequenced in a study of a mutant IDH1 vaccine in newly diagnosed glioma (dated by TCRdb to the early 2020s). The time point label corresponds to: week 23, last vaccination. Each vaccine dose was 300 ug of a 20-mer mutant IDH1 peptide in Montanide, given subcutaneously with topical imiquimod. These TCRs are of unknown antigen specificity. Libraries were constructed by the immunoSEQ multiplex PCR assay. TCRdb obtained this table from immuneACCESS and retained in-frame rearrangements with V and J assigned. These tables miss some clones; where compared with another copy, unresolved V genes account for less than half of the shortfall, and the remainder is unexplained. The sample table lists about 60,000 clones, about nine tenths of them with a count of one. Jointly, the top ten make up around 1.3% of the sample. The sequenced sample was PBMCs, obtained from a glioma patient whose treatment included an IDH1 peptide vaccine. The receptors come from a middle-aged man with glioma.

This rearrangement joins TRBV5-6 to TRBJ1-2; D gene ambiguous. The CDR3 length is 12 residues. Trimming stripped 4 bases from V and 2 bases from J, with 6 bases between. From germline, CDR1 is SGHDT and CDR2 YYEEEE. The CDR3 reads CASSPGNYGYTF. The DNA for the CDR3 is TGTGCCAGCAGCCCCGGAAACTATGGCTACACCTTC.

The chain couples TRBV5-1 to TRBJ1-1; perhaps TRBD1 as D (6 bases). Between the trimmed V and J ends, which lost 2 bases and 1 base, there was a span of 12 bases. This CDR3 region has 15 residues. CDR1 and CDR2 from the germline V gene are SGHRS and YFSETQ. CDR3 residues: CASSFRTVKNTEAFF. CDR3 DNA sequence: TGCGCCAGCAGCTTCCGGACAGTAAAGAACACTGAAGCTTTCTTT.

J is TRBJ2-7 and V is TRBV4-1, with TRBD2 as a possible D gene (6 bases). This CDR3 comprises 16 residues. The germline gives CDR1 MGHRA, CDR2 YSYEKL. V shed 5 bases and J shed 2 bases, with 19 bases lying between them. The CDR3 DNA reads TGCGCCAGCAGCTCAACCTTCCGGGAGAGAACCTACGAGCAGTACTTC. Its protein product is CASSSTFRERTYEQYF.